These T cell receptor beta chains were read from a single sample in a study of cytomegalovirus exposure and HLA in healthy donors. Profiling relied on immunoSEQ multiplex PCR, and the TCRdb table lists in-frame clones only, not all of them. The top ten hold roughly 3.6% of the sample, which has about 160,000 clones, about 85% seen once. The sequencing sample was made of PBMCs. The receptors derive from a human donor in good health. Both conserved end residues are part of each CDR3. The order of the fields is J gene, clone size, CDR3 length, V gene, D gene, CDR3 protein, CDR3 DNA. The D gene is left open where the match is weak. Clone size is stated in some rows and not others, as once, few, many or a class when expanded.

J gene: TRBJ1-1
clone size: .
CDR3 length: 13
V gene: TRBV18
D gene: .
CDR3 protein: CASSPDRETEAFF
CDR3 DNA: TGTGCCAGCTCGCCCGACCGGGAGACTGAAGCTTTCTTT

J gene: TRBJ1-1
clone size: once
CDR3 length: 14
V gene: TRBV5-5
D gene: .
CDR3 protein: CASSFPGLGAEAFF
CDR3 DNA: TGTGCCAGCAGCTTTCCAGGGTTAGGCGCTGAAGCTTTCTTT

J gene: TRBJ1-4
clone size: .
CDR3 length: 12
V gene: TRBV19
D gene: TRBD1
CDR3 protein: CASSIGTAEKFF
CDR3 DNA: TGTGCCAGTAGTATCGGGACAGCAGAGAAGTTTTTT

J gene: TRBJ2-7
clone size: .
CDR3 length: 17
V gene: TRBV28
D gene: TRBD2
CDR3 protein: CASSSIKTSGGSYEQYF
CDR3 DNA: TGTGCCAGCAGTTCAATTAAGACTAGCGGGGGATCCTACGAGCAGTACTTC

J gene: TRBJ2-1
clone size: .
CDR3 length: 14
V gene: TRBV7-2
D gene: .
CDR3 protein: CASSLTGAVNEQFF
CDR3 DNA: TGTGCCAGCAGCTTAACGGGAGCGGTCAATGAGCAGTTCTTC

J gene: TRBJ1-5
clone size: once
CDR3 length: 18
V gene: TRBV7-8
D gene: .
CDR3 protein: CASSLAGGRTISNQPQHF
CDR3 DNA: TGTGCCAGCAGCTTAGCCGGGGGGCGGACCATTAGCAATCAGCCCCAGCATTTT

J gene: TRBJ1-2
clone size: .
CDR3 length: 14
V gene: TRBV5-6
D gene: .
CDR3 protein: CASSLASGGGGYTF
CDR3 DNA: TGTGCCAGCAGCTTGGCCTCGGGGGGCGGTGGCTACACCTTC

J gene: TRBJ2-2
clone size: .
CDR3 length: 14
V gene: TRBV7-9
D gene: .
CDR3 protein: CASRGYLNTGELFF
CDR3 DNA: TGTGCCAGCCGAGGGTACTTGAACACCGGGGAGCTGTTTTTT

J gene: TRBJ2-7
clone size: .
CDR3 length: 21
V gene: TRBV28
D gene: .
CDR3 protein: CASSFYHLGRNQGIVGYEQYF
CDR3 DNA: TGTGCCAGCAGTTTTTACCACCTAGGACGAAACCAGGGGATTGTAGGCTACGAGCAGTACTTC

J gene: TRBJ1-3
clone size: .
CDR3 length: 13
V gene: TRBV10-3
D gene: .
CDR3 protein: CAIGRYSGNTIYF
CDR3 DNA: TGTGCCATCGGGCGCTACTCTGGAAACACCATATATTTT

J gene: TRBJ2-7
clone size: .
CDR3 length: 14
V gene: TRBV4-2
D gene: .
CDR3 protein: CASSQEWSGYEQYF
CDR3 DNA: TGTGCCAGCAGCCAAGAGTGGAGCGGCTACGAGCAGTACTTC

J gene: TRBJ2-7
clone size: once
CDR3 length: 18
V gene: TRBV6-1
D gene: .
CDR3 protein: CASSENLGGATITYEQYF
CDR3 DNA: TGTGCCAGCAGTGAAAATTTAGGTGGGGCGACAATTACCTACGAGCAGTACTTC

J gene: TRBJ2-7
clone size: .
CDR3 length: 12
V gene: TRBV5-6
D gene: .
CDR3 protein: CASSLWTYEQYF
CDR3 DNA: TGTGCCAGCAGCTTGTGGACTTACGAGCAGTACTTC

J gene: TRBJ1-4
clone size: .
CDR3 length: 15
V gene: TRBV28
D gene: TRBD1
CDR3 protein: CASSTPYRGLEKLFF
CDR3 DNA: TGTGCCAGCAGTACTCCATACAGGGGGCTTGAAAAACTGTTTTTT

J gene: TRBJ1-1
clone size: .
CDR3 length: 15
V gene: TRBV11-2
D gene: TRBD1
CDR3 protein: CASSSRQGWNTEAFF
CDR3 DNA: TGTGCCAGCAGCAGCCGACAGGGATGGAACACTGAAGCTTTCTTT

J gene: TRBJ1-2
clone size: .
CDR3 length: 14
V gene: TRBV28
D gene: .
CDR3 protein: CASSLHRANYGYTF
CDR3 DNA: TGTGCCAGCAGTTTACACAGAGCTAACTATGGCTACACCTTC

J gene: TRBJ2-7
clone size: .
CDR3 length: 14
V gene: TRBV13
D gene: TRBD2
CDR3 protein: CASSLGTSGPEQYF
CDR3 DNA: TGTGCCAGCAGCCTTGGGACTAGCGGTCCCGAGCAGTACTTC

J gene: TRBJ1-5
clone size: once
CDR3 length: 13
V gene: TRBV6-5
D gene: TRBD1
CDR3 protein: CASSSGGSQPQHF
CDR3 DNA: TGTGCCAGCAGTTCAGGGGGTTCTCAGCCCCAGCATTTT

J gene: TRBJ1-1
clone size: .
CDR3 length: 15
V gene: TRBV7-9
D gene: TRBD1
CDR3 protein: CASSAGQGGINEAFF
CDR3 DNA: TGTGCCAGCAGCGCCGGACAGGGCGGAATTAATGAAGCTTTCTTT

J gene: TRBJ2-2
clone size: .
CDR3 length: 16
V gene: TRBV2
D gene: TRBD1
CDR3 protein: CASSVIGTGGTGELFF
CDR3 DNA: TGTGCCAGCAGTGTAATAGGGACAGGGGGTACCGGGGAGCTGTTTTTT

J gene: TRBJ2-3
clone size: .
CDR3 length: 15
V gene: TRBV5-1
D gene: .
CDR3 protein: CASSLEGGGTDTQYF
CDR3 DNA: TGCGCCAGCAGCTTGGAGGGCGGGGGCACAGATACGCAGTATTTT

J gene: TRBJ2-2
clone size: few
CDR3 length: 15
V gene: TRBV5-6
D gene: .
CDR3 protein: CASSDEPRRTGELFF
CDR3 DNA: TGTGCCAGCAGTGATGAACCCCGCAGGACCGGGGAGCTGTTTTTT

J gene: TRBJ2-3
clone size: .
CDR3 length: 16
V gene: TRBV6-6
D gene: TRBD2
CDR3 protein: CASSGTSGGAVGTQYF
CDR3 DNA: TGTGCCAGCAGTGGTACTAGCGGGGGGGCGGTAGGTACGCAGTATTTT

J gene: TRBJ2-3
clone size: few
CDR3 length: 15
V gene: TRBV7-9
D gene: TRBD1
CDR3 protein: CASSLGTGASDTQYF
CDR3 DNA: TGTGCCAGCAGCTTAGGGACAGGGGCATCAGATACGCAGTATTTT

J gene: TRBJ2-7
clone size: once
CDR3 length: 17
V gene: TRBV11-2
D gene: TRBD2
CDR3 protein: CASSPTVSVSGEGEQYF
CDR3 DNA: TGTGCCAGCAGCCCAACCGTATCTGTTAGCGGGGAAGGAGAGCAGTACTTC

J gene: TRBJ1-2
clone size: .
CDR3 length: 14
V gene: TRBV27
D gene: .
CDR3 protein: CASSLRFPNYGYPF
CDR3 DNA: TGTGCCAGCAGTCTCCGTTTCCCTAACTATGGCTACCCCTTC

J gene: TRBJ1-2
clone size: .
CDR3 length: 14
V gene: TRBV18
D gene: TRBD1
CDR3 protein: CASSLSGGGYGYTF
CDR3 DNA: TGTGCCAGCTCACTTTCAGGGGGCGGCTATGGCTACACCTTC

J gene: TRBJ1-4
clone size: few
CDR3 length: 15
V gene: TRBV5-1
D gene: .
CDR3 protein: CASSLAIGGNEKLFF
CDR3 DNA: TGCGCCAGCAGCTTGGCGATCGGGGGTAATGAAAAACTGTTTTTT

J gene: TRBJ1-1
clone size: once
CDR3 length: 11
V gene: TRBV20-1
D gene: .
CDR3 protein: CSGGRGEPAFF
CDR3 DNA: TGCAGTGGAGGACGGGGGGAGCCAGCTTTCTTT

J gene: TRBJ1-1
clone size: .
CDR3 length: 13
V gene: TRBV6-1
D gene: .
CDR3 protein: CASQRSMNTEAFF
CDR3 DNA: TGTGCCAGCCAACGGTCCATGAACACTGAAGCTTTCTTT

J gene: TRBJ2-2
clone size: .
CDR3 length: 15
V gene: TRBV5-1
D gene: .
CDR3 protein: CASSPVGLTTGELFF
CDR3 DNA: TGCGCCAGCAGCCCGGTCGGGTTGACCACCGGGGAGCTGTTTTTT

J gene: TRBJ1-4
clone size: .
CDR3 length: 14
V gene: TRBV6-5
D gene: TRBD1
CDR3 protein: CASSWTGPHEKLFF
CDR3 DNA: TGTGCCAGCAGTTGGACAGGGCCTCATGAAAAACTGTTTTTT

J gene: TRBJ1-4
clone size: .
CDR3 length: 14
V gene: TRBV7-8
D gene: .
CDR3 protein: CASNLFRENEKLFF
CDR3 DNA: TGTGCCAGCAACTTATTTCGGGAGAATGAAAAACTGTTTTTT

J gene: TRBJ2-1
clone size: .
CDR3 length: 15
V gene: TRBV7-9
D gene: TRBD1
CDR3 protein: CASSPRDRVWNEQFF
CDR3 DNA: TGTGCCAGCAGCCCCCGGGACAGGGTATGGAATGAGCAGTTCTTC

J gene: TRBJ2-5
clone size: .
CDR3 length: 18
V gene: TRBV7-9
D gene: TRBD2
CDR3 protein: CASSKRRGASGLQETQYF
CDR3 DNA: TGTGCCAGCAGCAAACGACGGGGGGCTAGCGGGCTCCAAGAGACCCAGTACTTC

J gene: TRBJ2-6
clone size: .
CDR3 length: 14
V gene: TRBV6-5
D gene: .
CDR3 protein: CASLRVPGANVLTF
CDR3 DNA: TGTGCCAGCCTCAGGGTACCCGGGGCCAACGTCCTGACTTTC

J gene: TRBJ1-6
clone size: .
CDR3 length: 15
V gene: TRBV4-2
D gene: .
CDR3 protein: CASSQDSGADSPLHF
CDR3 DNA: TGTGCCAGCAGCCAAGATTCAGGGGCGGATTCACCCCTCCACTTT

J gene: TRBJ2-3
clone size: .
CDR3 length: 16
V gene: TRBV18
D gene: TRBD2
CDR3 protein: CASSPLSGGTTDTQYF
CDR3 DNA: TGTGCCAGCTCACCACTTAGCGGGGGGACCACAGATACGCAGTATTTT

J gene: TRBJ2-2
clone size: .
CDR3 length: 13
V gene: TRBV7-6
D gene: TRBD1
CDR3 protein: CASRNRGTGELFF
CDR3 DNA: TGTGCCAGCAGGAACAGGGGTACCGGGGAGCTGTTTTTT

J gene: TRBJ2-2
clone size: .
CDR3 length: 19
V gene: TRBV9
D gene: .
CDR3 protein: CASSVAAFSRGTNTGELFF
CDR3 DNA: TGTGCCAGCAGCGTAGCTGCTTTCTCTAGGGGCACGAACACCGGGGAGCTGTTTTTT

J gene: TRBJ1-5
clone size: few
CDR3 length: 14
V gene: TRBV5-6
D gene: TRBD1
CDR3 protein: CASSSGTGYQPQHF
CDR3 DNA: TGTGCCAGCAGCTCCGGGACAGGGTATCAGCCCCAGCATTTT

J gene: TRBJ1-2
clone size: once
CDR3 length: 15
V gene: TRBV4-1
D gene: TRBD1
CDR3 protein: CASSQWGQGIFGYTF
CDR3 DNA: TGCGCCAGCAGCCAATGGGGACAGGGGATTTTTGGCTACACCTTC

J gene: TRBJ2-2
clone size: .
CDR3 length: 20
V gene: TRBV10-1
D gene: TRBD2
CDR3 protein: CASRVPRRTSGSGGTGELFF
CDR3 DNA: TGCGCCAGCCGAGTCCCGAGAAGGACTAGCGGGAGCGGGGGCACCGGGGAGCTGTTTTTT

J gene: TRBJ1-5
clone size: .
CDR3 length: 15
V gene: TRBV28
D gene: .
CDR3 protein: CASSLTRQGYQPQHF
CDR3 DNA: TGTGCCAGCAGTTTGACCCGCCAGGGGTATCAGCCCCAGCATTTT

J gene: TRBJ1-5
clone size: .
CDR3 length: 14
V gene: TRBV19
D gene: .
CDR3 protein: CASSIPGVPQPQHF
CDR3 DNA: TGTGCCAGTAGTATCCCGGGGGTACCTCAGCCCCAGCATTTT